This T cell receptor beta chain was observed in a study of cytomegalovirus exposure and HLA in healthy donors. J gave up 6 bases and V 4 bases, and 5 bases lay outside the gene matches. Per the germline V gene, CDR1 is SNHLY and CDR2 is FYNNEI. This CDR3 comprises 14 residues. Researchers ran the PCR with 60 Vbeta and 13 Jbeta primers. Generated by immunoSEQ multiplex PCR, the TCRdb table keeps only in-frame clones and is missing some. The sample consists of about 130,000 clones, 79% of them appearing once. Sequencing was performed on PBMCs. The receptor comes from a man in his forties in good health and CMV-seropositive. The chain joins TRBV2 to TRBJ1-5; 8 bases fit TRBD1. The CDR3 loop reads CASSGQGAIQPQHF. The CDR3 region has the DNA TGTGCCAGCAGTGGTCAGGGGGCGATTCAGCCCCAGCATTTT.